The clone carrying this T cell receptor (beta chain) was found a few times. Antigen: not known. This entry belongs to a study of Graves' ophthalmopathy and Graves' hyperthyroidism. General study results and limits: Thyroid clonotypes that were expanded above 0.001 frequency mostly also appeared in blood. Prediction of ophthalmopathy progression reached roughly 70% sensitivity and approximately 75% specificity.

Other autoimmune diseases, uncontrolled infections, pregnancy or lactation excluded patients from enrollment. From RNA, the CDR3 regions of TCR beta chains were amplified and sequenced. HTBI primers were used in a first-round RT-PCR, which preceded a second-round multiplex PCR. In TCRdb, the multiplex PCR reads were re-called with MiXCR into one record per CDR3 protein. Here the sample spans some 240,000 distinct CDR3 sequences, roughly 50% being singletons. The V gene lost 4 bases and the J gene lost 3 bases, with 11 bases spanning the gap. Germline V lookup: CDR1 SGHRS, CDR2 YFSETQ. The CDR3 runs to 13 residues.

This receptor was obtained from an adult man with Graves' ophthalmopathy. The V call is TRBV5-1, the J call TRBJ2-7; D not resolved. The sample comprised peripheral blood. CDR3 residues: CASSRVQGYEQYF. CDR3 coding DNA: TGCGCCAGCAGCAGGGTGCAAGGCTACGAGCAGTACTTC. Together with reference TRBV5-1 and TRBJ2-7, the CDR3 gives the full variable domain: KAGVTQTPRYLIKTRGQQVTLSCSPISGHRSVSWYQQTPGQGLQFLFEYFSETQRNKGNFPGRFSGRQFSNSRSEMNVSTLELGDSALYLCASSRVQGYEQYFGPGTRLTVT.